This T cell receptor beta chain originates from a study of blood T cell repertoires in COVID-19. On the study more broadly: Some COVID-19 samples were acute and others convalescent; all came from the United States, Italy and Spain. From T cells, B-cell-depleted T cells, or PBMCs came the material, which was cDNA or gDNA.

Per the original data handling: It was from reference gene primer amplification that nucleated cell counts were estimated. TCRdb keeps only in-frame clones here, not all; method: immunoSEQ multiplex PCR. V, J and clone size reflect that table, while D and trimming were determined from the DNA. Of about 100,000 clones in the sample, approximately 80% are singletons; the top ten hold roughly 29%. The germline V gene encodes CDR1 SGHRS and CDR2 YFSETQ. Trimming at V came to 1 base and at J to 6 bases, leaving 12 bases not matched to a gene. The CDR3 totals 17 residues. The receptor was isolated from a man between 65 and 79 years old with active or convalescent COVID-19. The gene calls are TRBV5-1 and TRBJ2-2, with 7 bases lining up with TRBD2. The source material was peripheral blood. The CDR3 nucleotides read TGCGCCAGCAGCTTGTCCCGGGGGGACGTCTTTCCCGGGGAGCTGTTTTTT. It translates to CASSLSRGDVFPGELFF.